The sequence of this T cell receptor (beta chain) was determined in a study of blood T cell repertoires in COVID-19. Overall study: Acute and convalescent COVID-19 specimens originated in the United States, Italy and Spain. In each case, the material was cDNA or gDNA derived from T cells, B-cell-depleted T cells, or PBMCs.

In the authors' methods: The authors estimated nucleated cell counts from reference gene primer amplification. Sequencing used immunoSEQ multiplex PCR; TCRdb keeps in-frame clones, though not all of them. The D gene and trimming were derived from the DNA, and the V and J assignments and clone size from that table. The sample includes some 300,000 clones, roughly 90% seen only once; the top ten take about 2%. The CDR3 length is 16 residues. Germline CDR1 and CDR2: SGHRS and YFSETQ. V lost 4 bases to trimming and J lost 0 bases; unmatched junction nucleotides: 7. The sequencing input was peripheral blood. This TCR was sampled from a man aged 18 to 29 with active or convalescent COVID-19. This chain links TRBV5-1 with TRBJ1-3; TRBD1 matches 7 bases. The CDR3 DNA reads as TGCGCCAGCAGCGGAGGGACAGAACTCTCTGGAAACACCATATATTTT. Translating it yields CASSGGTELSGNTIYF.